This T cell receptor beta chain came from a study of blood T cell repertoires in COVID-19 (TCRdb year 2020). General notes on the study: Samples covering the acute and convalescent phases of COVID-19 were provided by collaborators in the United States, Italy and Spain. Nearly every sample came with metadata listing a de-identified subject ID, COVID-19 status, age in years and sex. Samples were obtained from the ongoing ImmuneRACE study (first 160 participants) and from about 1,300 subjects provided by 6 global collaborators. Where HLA class I and class II types were available, the types were taken from metadata supplied by the sample provider, not from assay-based typing. Deeply sampled blood TCRbeta repertoires from subjects exposed to, actively infected with, or recovered from COVID-19 were included in the dataset. The repertoires were made available in a free public database intended to serve as a resource for research on the immune response to SARS-CoV-2. The prospective study material was composed of cDNA or gDNA derived from T cells, B-cell-depleted T cells, or PBMCs. The paper as a whole reports these results and caveats: The quantity of clinical and demographic metadata differed by source and by participant and was supplied without curation.

The CDR3 sequence holds 13 residues, the cysteine and phenylalanine included. The read is trimmed to its CDR3 DNA, 39 bases read in frame from base 1. Cut back by 0 bases and 3 bases, the V and J ends lie 6 bases apart. The germline V gene (reference sequence) yields LNHDA for CDR1 and SQIVND for CDR2. Enrolling through a virtual design, the prospective study's participants ranged in age from roughly 18 to 89 years and lived across some 22 United States geographic areas. In the prospective study, cohorts were assigned on the basis of participant-reported clinical history obtained from a screening survey and a study questionnaire. Mobile phlebotomists in the prospective study collected whole blood, serum and a nasopharyngeal or oropharyngeal swab from every participant. Over a 2-month period, participants in the prospective study had the option of providing additional blood draws and questionnaires. Blood samples from the prospective study were shipped frozen or at room temperature prior to DNA extraction.

Comment on this clone: What this receptor recognizes is not known. Base qualities are not provided; no much larger clone lies one nucleotide away.

TCRbeta CDR3 regions were amplified from genomic DNA using the immunoSEQ Assay, a bias-controlled multiplex PCR. The source study handled its data this way. The number of nucleated cells in each sample was estimated by amplification of reference gene primers within the assay. To quantify the absolute abundance of each unique TCRbeta CDR3 rearrangement, sequence reads were collapsed and filtered. For each sample, productive Simpson clonality was calculated as the square root of Simpson's diversity index across productive rearrangements. This immuneACCESS table, as held by TCRdb, lists in-frame sequences with V and J called but not all clones. Of the missing ones, under half trace to an unresolved V gene in checked studies; the others have no known cause. V and J calls and clone size come straight from that table; D and trimming were deduced from the DNA. Counted in this sample were 200,000 or so clones; roughly nine tenths of them appeared once. The biggest ten clones account for under 3.5% of the sample.

The receptor comes from a woman aged 18-30 years in a cohort exposed to, infected with or recovered from COVID-19 (not recorded which). The V gene is TRBV19 and the J gene is TRBJ2-7; no confident D gene assignment can be made. Sequenced input: PBMCs or T cells enriched from blood (not recorded which). The CDR3 loop reads CASSIEQNYEQYF. The nucleotides read TGTGCCAGTAGTATAGAACAGAACTACGAGCAGTACTTC.